The clone carrying this T cell receptor (beta chain) occurred a few times. Different DNA sequences within this sample yield the same CDR3. This CDR3 has 16 residues. V shed 2 bases, J shed 0 bases, and the junction held 2 bases outside the gene matches. The V gene's germline CDR1 is SGHVS and CDR2 FNYEAQ. Using immunoSEQ multiplex PCR, the repertoire was profiled, and TCRdb retains in-frame clones only, with some absent. In the table there are just over 15,000 clones, 70% to 75% of which are singletons. Intraepithelial and lamina propria lymphocytes were freed from processed graft tissue. This entry belongs to a study of graft-versus-host responses after intestinal transplantation. Background on the study: Among the recipients, all got anti-thymocyte globulin induction and then tacrolimus and steroids for about 3 years.

The J gene is TRBJ2-1, the V gene TRBV7-6; the match to TRBD2 covers 9 bases. This receptor was identified in a human patient who received an intestinal transplant, so some T cells may come from the graft donor. The sequencing used ileum tissue, collected 14 days after transplant. This CDR3 is CASSLRGGGSYNEQFF. Written as DNA, the CDR3 is TGTGCCAGCAGCTTACGCGGGGGGGGCTCCTACAATGAGCAGTTCTTC.